The T cell receptor (beta chain) under discussion was sequenced for a study of graft-versus-host responses after intestinal transplantation. Study summary: Each patient got anti-thymocyte globulin induction, then tacrolimus and steroids for around three years. Findings and caveats of the study: Analysis identified GvH clones in recipient marrow, with some appearing first in ileum or blood.

Using immunoSEQ multiplex PCR, the repertoire was profiled, and TCRdb retains in-frame clones only, with some absent. Here the sample spans tens of thousands of clones, 89% being singletons. Note on this clone: Its antigen is not known.

Sequenced material: unstimulated CD8+ T cells sorted from spleen or lymph node cells, taken before intestinal transplant. This TCR came from a human donor who received an intestinal transplant.

The chain's CDR3 is CASSQFGHGTEAFF. Written as DNA, the CDR3 is TGTGCCAGCAGCCAATTTGGGCATGGGACTGAAGCTTTCTTT. This chain connects TRBV16 to TRBJ1-1; unclear D gene. Germline V gene data show CDR1 as KGHSY and CDR2 as FQNENV. V was trimmed by 1 base and J by 5 bases, leaving 11 bases between them. The CDR3 contains 14 residues.